These 25 T cell receptor beta chains came from one sample sequenced in a study of breast tumors, draining lymph nodes, adjacent tissues. Samples came from axillary lymph nodes draining the breast cancer. One entry per CDR3 protein, called by TCRdb with MiXCR from the multiplex PCR reads. In the table there are some 170,000 distinct CDR3 sequences, about 33% of which are singletons. Sequencing input: axillary lymph node tissue. Receptor source: a female donor with breast cancer. Some clones in this sample may be carry-over from other donors' samples.

This clonotype was seen at least ten times. The chain employs TRBV30 and TRBJ2-7; 10 bases are shared with TRBD1. Germline loops: CDR1 GTSNPN, CDR2 SVGIG (reference sequence). The CDR3 runs 14 residues. V shed 5 bases, J shed 4 bases, and the junction held 8 bases outside the gene matches. The CDR3 loop reads CAWGGDRGKYEQYF. CDR3 nucleotide sequence: TGTGCCTGGGGGGGGGACAGGGGAAAATACGAGCAGTACTTC. Full variable domain (rest looked up from reference TRBV30 and TRBJ2-7): SQTIHQWPATLVQPVGSPLSLECTVEGTSNPNLYWYRQAAGRGLQLLFYSVGIGQISSEVPQNLSASRPQDRQFILSSKKLLLSDSGFYLCAWGGDRGKYEQYFGPGTRLTVT.

This clonotype appeared many times. This chain links TRBV2 with TRBJ2-1; TRBD1 or TRBD2 may be the D gene (5 bases each). Trimming cost V 5 bases and J 7 bases, with 18 bases left between them. The CDR3 totals 15 residues. Germline CDR1 and CDR2: SNHLY and FYNNEI. CDR3 sequence: CASSSDTRGVNEQFF. The CDR3, as DNA: TGTGCCAGCAGTTCGGACACCCGGGGCGTGAATGAGCAGTTCTTC. Filled out from reference TRBV2 and TRBJ2-1, the complete variable domain reads EPEVTQTPSHQVTQMGQEVILRCVPISNHLYFYWYRQILGQKVEFLVSFYNNEISEKSEIFDDQFSVERPDGSNFTLKIRSTKLEDSAMYFCASSSDTRGVNEQFFGPGTRLTVL.

There are many counts of this clonotype. This chain uses TRBV2 with TRBJ2-2, with TRBD1 matching 9 bases. Germline trimming cut 8 bases from V and 8 bases from J; bases unmatched to any gene: 6. CDR1 and CDR2 from the germline V gene are SNHLY and FYNNEI. CDR3 length: 13 amino acids. CDR3 in DNA: TGTGCCAGCGGGCGACAGGGGGTGGGGGAGCTGTTTTTT. Translating it yields CASGRQGVGELFF. Using reference TRBV2 and TRBJ2-2 for the parts outside the CDR3, the full variable domain is EPEVTQTPSHQVTQMGQEVILRCVPISNHLYFYWYRQILGQKVEFLVSFYNNEISEKSEIFDDQFSVERPDGSNFTLKIRSTKLEDSAMYFCASGRQGVGELFFGEGSRLTVL.

Ten or more counts support this clonotype. J is TRBJ1-2 and V is TRBV10-3; D remains ambiguous. The CDR3 has 13 residues. Trimming removed 3 bases from V and 3 bases from J, with 8 bases in between. Germline V lookup: CDR1 ENHRY, CDR2 SYGVKD. CDR3 sequence reads: CAISEPLHYGYTF. The CDR3 nucleotides read TGTGCCATCAGTGAACCTCTCCACTATGGCTACACCTTC.

This clonotype was detected many times. The rearrangement joins TRBV7-9 to TRBJ1-3; 7 nucleotides align to TRBD1. Germline CDR1 and CDR2: SEHNR and FQNEAQ (reference sequence). V was pared by 5 bases and J by 0 bases, with 7 bases of the junction left unmatched. The CDR3 consists of 16 residues. The CDR3 sequence is CASSGRTGTSGNTIYF. The CDR3 DNA follows: TGTGCCAGCAGCGGAAGGACAGGAACCTCTGGAAACACCATATATTTT. The full variable domain, in which reference TRBV7-9 and TRBJ1-3 provide the parts outside the CDR3, is DTGVSQNPRHKITKRGQNVTFRCDPISEHNRLYWYRQTLGQGPEFLTYFQNEAQLEKSRLLSDRFSAERPKGSFSTLEIQRTEQGDSAMYLCASSGRTGTSGNTIYFGEGSWLTVV.

Remarks on this clonotype: This may be a read error, as it is one base from a much larger clone. The CDR3 does not end in the conserved phenylalanine or tryptophan, so this is likely a read error. The limits of the CDR3 on the DNA are not certain, so only TCRdb's listed CDR3 is given. The gene calls are TRBV7-8 and TRBJ1-2; the table's D call of TRBD1 was not tested on the DNA. The V gene's germline CDR1 is SGHVS and CDR2 FQNEAQ. Ends included, the CDR3 has 15 residues. The CDR3 reads CASSPRAPRDYGYPL.

The chain uses TRBV7-9 and TRBJ2-1, with TRBD2 matching over 13 bases. From germline, CDR1 is SEHNR and CDR2 FQNEAQ (reference sequence). The V segment lost 1 base and the J segment 6 bases; nucleotides outside the gene matches: 15. The CDR3 has 20 amino acids. CDR3 protein: CASSLGRLAGGPVRVNEQFF. CDR3 coding DNA: TGTGCCAGCAGCTTAGGGCGACTAGCGGGAGGACCTGTAAGGGTCAATGAGCAGTTCTTC.

This clonotype showed up many times. The rearrangement links TRBV9 to TRBJ1-3, with D perhaps matching TRBD1 (5 bases). Trimming removed 0 bases from V and 2 bases from J, with 12 bases in between. Germline CDR1 reads SGDLS; CDR2 reads YYNGEE. The CDR3 loop spans 16 amino acids. The CDR3 sequence is CASSVDPTDTGNTIYF. The CDR3 DNA reads TGTGCCAGCAGCGTAGACCCAACGGACACTGGAAACACCATATATTTT.

On this clonotype itself: This may be a read error: a much more frequent sequence differs by one nucleotide. The J gene is TRBJ2-7, the V gene TRBV27, with 9 bases fitting TRBD1. This CDR3 is built from 13 residues. CDR1 is MNHEY and CDR2 is SMNVEV in the germline V gene (reference sequence). The V and J ends lost 7 bases and 2 bases, in that order; junction bases with no gene match: 3. In DNA, the CDR3 is TGTGCCAGCACGGGACAGGGAGCCTACGAGCAGTACTTC. This translates into CASTGQGAYEQYF.

This clonotype was observed many times. The chain couples TRBV6-5 to TRBJ2-1, with 8 bases fitting TRBD1. Losses at the gene ends were 5 bases for V and 7 bases for J; bases not matched to a gene: 10. In germline, CDR1 is MNHEY, CDR2 SVGAGI. The CDR3 contains 15 residues. CDR3 region: CASSHPGGGRNEQFF. CDR3 nucleotide sequence: TGTGCCAGCAGTCACCCAGGGGGCGGCCGAAATGAGCAGTTCTTC.

The sample holds many counts of this clonotype. The V and J genes are TRBV28 and TRBJ2-3; 8 bases are shared with TRBD2. Germline V lookup: CDR1 MDHEN, CDR2 SYDVKM. J gave up 2 bases and V 0 bases, and 10 bases lay outside the gene matches. The CDR3 has 18 amino acids. CDR3 nucleotides: TGTGCCAGCAGTTTATGGGGGCGGGCGCGGGGGGACACAGATACGCAGTATTTT. Translated: CASSLWGRARGDTDTQYF.

In this sample, this clonotype turned up many times. A much larger clone is a single base away; this may be a read error. The chain couples TRBV20-1 to TRBJ2-5, with 14 bases matching TRBD2. Germline-derived CDR1 and CDR2 are DFQATT and SNEGSKA (reference sequence). CDR3 size: 15 residues. CDR3 DNA sequence: TGCAGCCACCCGTCGGGACTAGCGGGGGCTGAGACCCAGTACTTC. It codes for CSHPSGLAGAETQYF.

This chain joins TRBV30 and TRBJ1-6; possibly TRBD1 for D (5 bases). The ends were cut back, 0 bases at V and 10 bases at J, with 16 bases in the middle. This CDR3 spans 15 amino acids. Germline V CDR1 and CDR2: GTSNPN, SVGIG (reference sequence). The CDR3, as DNA: TGTGCCTGGAGTGTACGGGGGAGGATGAGGTCACCCCTCCACTTT. Translating gives CAWSVRGRMRSPLHF.

The chain uses TRBV28 and TRBJ2-7; 7 bases agree with TRBD1. V lost 5 bases to trimming and J lost 4 bases; unmatched junction nucleotides: 11. Germline CDR1 is MDHEN and CDR2 is SYDVKM. There are 15 residues in the CDR3. In nucleotides, the CDR3 is TGTGCCAGCAGTATAAGGATGAGGGGACAGTACGAGCAGTACTTC. Encoded protein: CASSIRMRGQYEQYF.

This clonotype was recorded only once. V is TRBV7-9 and J is TRBJ1-5; maybe TRBD1 (5 bases). Germline-derived CDR1 and CDR2 are SEHNR and FQNEAQ (reference sequence). The CDR3 totals 17 residues. V shed 0 bases and J shed 1 base, with 13 bases lying between them. CDR3 sequence reads: CASSLAVGGRSNQPQHF. The CDR3 DNA sequence: TGTGCCAGCAGCTTAGCTGTGGGGGGGAGGAGCAATCAGCCCCAGCATTTT.

About this clonotype itself: The junction and the germline gene differ at one end; a read error may be behind it. The rearrangement joins TRBV7-2 to TRBJ2-7; D ambiguous. Germline assignment: CDR1 SGHTA and CDR2 FQGNSA. CDR3 length: 13 residues. The CDR3 bases are TGTGCCAGCAGCTTTTTCTCACCCTACGCGCAGTACTTC. Its translation: CASSFFSPYAQYF.

This clonotype was found many times. DNA for the CDR3: TGTGCCAGTGCGGCGGGGGCAAACTATGGCTACACCTTC. Translation gives CASAAGANYGYTF. The chain joins TRBV19 to TRBJ1-2, with TRBD1 as a possible D gene (6 bases). This CDR3 comprises 13 residues. Deletions cut 8 bases from V and 2 bases from J, with 12 bases between. The germline V gene encodes CDR1 LNHDA and CDR2 SQIVND (reference sequence).

The chain links TRBV20-1 to TRBJ1-2, with 11 bases identical to TRBD1. With 6 bases clipped from V and 4 bases from J, the junction kept 4 bases outside the gene matches. The CDR3 loop spans 13 amino acids. Germline loops: CDR1 DFQATT, CDR2 SNEGSKA (reference sequence). The CDR3 sequence: CSAPDRGRYGYTF. The DNA for the CDR3 is TGCAGTGCCCCGGACAGGGGGCGCTATGGCTACACCTTC.

For this clonotype: Just one base apart from a much larger clone, this may be a read error. The rearrangement links TRBV20-1 to TRBJ2-4; no clear D gene. Germline V gene sequence: CDR1 DFQATT, CDR2 SNEGSKA (reference sequence). The V end lost 6 bases, the J end lost 1 base, and 10 bases lay between the germline ends. The CDR3 is 13 amino acids. The DNA for the CDR3 is TGCAGTGCCGCTCTAGGGGCCAAAAACATTCAGTACTTC. Translated: CSAALGAKNIQYF.

J is TRBJ2-3 and V is TRBV27; D is tentatively TRBD1 or TRBD2 (5 bases each). Germline CDR1 and CDR2: MNHEY and SMNVEV (reference sequence). The CDR3 totals 16 residues. Trimming removed 6 bases at V and 4 bases at J, with 20 bases between. The CDR3 sequence is CASSHIRWGSADTQYF. The CDR3, as DNA: TGTGCCAGCAGCCATATAAGGTGGGGGTCCGCAGATACGCAGTATTTT.

In regard to this clonotype: A much larger clone differs by one base, so this may be a read error. J is TRBJ2-5 and V is TRBV18; TRBD1 might be the D (5 bases). Germline V gene sequence: CDR1 KGHSH, CDR2 LQKENI. Trimming removed 3 bases at V and 5 bases at J, with 16 bases between. CDR3 size: 15 residues. The CDR3 DNA sequence: TGTGCCAGCTCACCTGAACAGGTGGCCTGGGAGACCCAGTACTTC. Protein sequence: CASSPEQVAWETQYF.

As for this clonotype: This sequence may be a read error, since a much larger clone differs from it by one base. The CDR3 does not end in the conserved phenylalanine or tryptophan, so this is likely a read error. This rearrangement joins TRBV7-2 to TRBJ2-1; 8 bases map to TRBD1. J lost 6 bases, V lost 5 bases, and 6 bases had no gene match. This CDR3 has 14 residues. CDR1 SGHTA and CDR2 FQGNSA come from the germline V gene. CDR3 nucleotide sequence: TGTGCCAGCAGCACCCCTACAGGGGGCAATGAGCAGTTCCTC. Its protein product is CASSTPTGGNEQFL.

This clonotype has at least ten counts. The genes are TRBV29-1 and TRBJ2-5; the match to TRBD2 covers 7 bases. The V gene's germline CDR1 is SQVTM and CDR2 ANQGSEA. With 5 bases clipped from V and 5 bases from J, the junction kept 17 bases outside the gene matches. The CDR3 contains 16 residues. CDR3 residues: CSVNIPGPGGRETQYF. The CDR3 DNA sequence: TGCAGCGTTAATATTCCGGGGCCGGGAGGTAGGGAGACCCAGTACTTC.

This clonotype appeared a few times. This sequence may be a read error, since a much larger clone differs from it by one base. The chain links TRBV20-1 to TRBJ2-7; D may match TRBD1 or TRBD2 (5 bases each). This CDR3 comprises 15 residues. Trimming pared 3 bases from V and 7 bases from J, leaving 22 bases between. CDR1 and CDR2 from the germline V gene are DFQATT and SNEGSKA (reference sequence). The CDR3 protein is CSARGERASSYEQYF. The CDR3 nucleotides are TGCAGTGCTAGGGGGGAGAGGGCTAGCTCATATGAGCAGTACTTC.

On this clonotype itself: The germline gene is not matched at one end of the junction; a read error may be the cause. V is TRBV6-5 and J is TRBJ1-6; D gene ambiguous. Germline V gene data show CDR1 as MNHEY and CDR2 as SVGAGI. The CDR3 is 11 amino acids. In DNA form, the CDR3 reads TGTGCCAGCAGTTACGATTCGCCCCTCCACTTT. Its translation: CASSYDSPLHF.